One sample yielded the 21 T cell receptor beta chains listed below, sequenced in a study of T cells in Graves' hyperthyroidism and ophthalmopathy. TCR beta CDR3 sequences were amplified from RNA transcripts. With the HTBI primer set, the TCR CDR3 went through a first round of RT-PCR. TCRdb redid the calling of the multiplex PCR reads with MiXCR, one entry per CDR3 protein. The repertoire has about 640,000 distinct CDR3 sequences, 45% of them found once; the top ten carry less than 9%. Sequenced input: peripheral blood or thyroid tissue (not recorded which). The receptors were sampled from an adult man with Graves' disease, either hyperthyroidism or ophthalmopathy (not recorded which).

CDR3 protein: CASSASQGYEQYF. Here the CDR3 DNA reads TGTGCCAGCAGTGCTTCACAGGGCTACGAGCAGTACTTC. This rearrangement joins TRBV6-4 to TRBJ2-7; D is perhaps TRBD1 (6 bases). This CDR3 contains 13 residues. Germline values: CDR1 MRHNA, CDR2 SNTAGT. Trimming removed 4 bases from V and 3 bases from J, with 10 bases in between.

This chain joins TRBV2 and TRBJ1-1; unclear D gene. Trimming removed 6 bases at V and 4 bases at J, with 12 bases between. The length of the CDR3 is 13 residues. Germline loops: CDR1 SNHLY, CDR2 FYNNEI. The CDR3 sequence: CASRPGEGTEAFF. The CDR3 bases are TGTGCCAGCAGACCAGGAGAGGGCACTGAAGCTTTCTTT.

A few counts support this clonotype. J is TRBJ1-2 and V is TRBV19, with D perhaps matching TRBD1 (6 bases). V gave up 8 bases and J gave up 7 bases, with 23 bases separating them. CDR3 length: 15 amino acids. Germline CDR1 LNHDA, CDR2 SQIVND (reference sequence). The CDR3 loop is CASGTLVDRFLGYTF. DNA for the CDR3: TGTGCCAGTGGGACCCTCGTCGACAGGTTTCTTGGCTACACCTTC.

Ten or more counts support this clonotype. The CDR3 spells CASSPDRGNQPQHF. The DNA for the CDR3 is TGTGCCAGCAGCCCGGACAGGGGCAATCAGCCCCAGCATTTT. The genes are TRBV7-6 and TRBJ1-5, with 8 bases that match TRBD1. Germline lookup yields CDR1 SGHVS and CDR2 FNYEAQ. The CDR3 runs 14 residues. V shed 5 bases, J shed 2 bases, and the junction held 2 bases outside the gene matches.

The chain carries TRBV19 and TRBJ1-3; weak D call: TRBD1 (5 bases). V was clipped by 9 bases and J by 0 bases, with 15 bases between them. CDR3 size: 15 residues. Looked up from germline, CDR1 is LNHDA and CDR2 is SQIVND (reference sequence). CDR3 residues: CASRRTLDSGNTIYF. In DNA, the CDR3 is TGTGCCAGCAGGCGGACACTAGACTCTGGAAACACCATATATTTT.

This rearrangement joins TRBV12-3 or TRBV12-4 to TRBJ1-2, with a possible D match to TRBD1 (6 bases). The V and J ends lost 6 bases and 2 bases respectively, with 10 bases between them. This CDR3 contains 13 residues. The CDR3 is CASRETGNYGYTF. CDR3 nucleotides: TGTGCCAGCAGGGAAACAGGGAACTATGGCTACACCTTC.

This clonotype was detected a few times. The chain is built from TRBV6-5 and TRBJ1-3; D remains ambiguous. The CDR3 runs 13 residues. Looked up from germline, CDR1 is MNHEY and CDR2 is SVGAGI. V lost 7 bases and J 0 bases, leaving 7 bases between the germline ends. CDR3 region: CASTQSSGNTIYF. CDR3 nucleotides: TGTGCCAGCACCCAGAGCTCTGGAAACACCATATATTTT.

This clonotype was observed at least ten times. V gene TRBV20-1 combines with J gene TRBJ1-2; possible D gene TRBD1, 5 bases. The CDR3 loop spans 11 amino acids. Germline CDR1 is DFQATT and CDR2 is SNEGSKA (reference sequence). The germline V and J ends were trimmed by 5 bases and 2 bases, with 6 bases remaining between them. CDR3 protein: CSAGGNYGYTF. In DNA, the CDR3 is TGCAGTGCTGGGGGGAACTATGGCTACACCTTC.

V and J are TRBV6-5 and TRBJ1-5; TRBD1 aligns across 8 bases. V lost 2 bases, J lost 2 bases, and 8 bases stayed unmatched. The CDR3 is made up of 17 amino acids. CDR1 is MNHEY and CDR2 is SVGAGI in the germline V gene. This chain's CDR3 is CASSYPDRGRGNQPQHF. The DNA of the CDR3 is TGTGCCAGCAGTTACCCTGACAGGGGTCGTGGCAATCAGCCCCAGCATTTT.

For this clonotype: A much more abundant neighbour one base away suggests this may be a read error. V is TRBV10-3 and J is TRBJ2-5; 8 bases are a match to TRBD1. Germline CDR1 reads ENHRY; CDR2 reads SYGVKD. This CDR3 comprises 14 residues. CDR3 sequence (DNA): TGTGCCGTCAGTAAGCCGGGACAGGAAGAGACCCAGTACTTC. This translates into CAVSKPGQEETQYF.

Concerning this clonotype: Possible read error: a much larger clone is one base away. The rearrangement uses TRBV20-1 and TRBJ2-5; tentative D call: TRBD2 (5 bases). The length of the CDR3 is 13 residues. The germline V gene has CDR1 DFQATT and CDR2 SNEGSKA (reference sequence). The CDR3 here is CSARAGFQETRYF. The DNA of the CDR3 is TGCAGTGCTAGAGCGGGGTTCCAAGAGACCCGGTACTTC.

This clonotype turned up a few times. The genes are TRBV2 and TRBJ1-3; no definite D call. CDR1 and CDR2 (germline): SNHLY, FYNNEI. This CDR3 has 16 amino acids. Trimming stripped 6 bases from V and 0 bases from J, with 15 bases between. CDR3 sequence: CASSRRRTSSGNTIYF. CDR3 nucleotide sequence: TGTGCCAGCAGCCGGAGGCGGACGAGCTCTGGAAACACCATATATTTT.

This chain links TRBV7-9 with TRBJ1-5; TRBD1 aligns across 8 bases. Germline V gives CDR1 SEHNR, CDR2 FQNEAQ (reference sequence). With V trimmed by 4 bases and J by 5 bases, 7 bases remained unmatched. The CDR3 sequence is 15 residues long. The chain's CDR3 is CASSWRQGRHQPQHF. Here the CDR3 DNA reads TGTGCCAGCAGCTGGAGACAGGGGAGGCATCAGCCCCAGCATTTT. Full variable domain (missing parts from reference TRBV7-9 and TRBJ1-5): DTGVSQNPRHKITKRGQNVTFRCDPISEHNRLYWYRQTLGQGPEFLTYFQNEAQLEKSRLLSDRFSAERPKGSFSTLEIQRTEQGDSAMYLCASSWRQGRHQPQHFGDGTRLSIL.

Remarks on this clonotype: One junction end does not reproduce the germline sequence, and a read error may be involved. The chain couples TRBV7-9 to TRBJ2-7, with D possibly being TRBD1 or TRBD2 (5 bases each). Germline CDR1 reads SEHNR; CDR2 reads FQNEAQ (reference sequence). The CDR3 sequence is 14 residues long. The CDR3 bases are TGCGCCAGCAGCTTGGCCGGGACCACCAGCGAGCAGTACTTC. Its protein is CASSLAGTTSEQYF.

This chain uses TRBV25-1 with TRBJ1-6; 9 bases are shared with TRBD1. The J segment lost 7 bases and the V segment lost 11 bases, leaving 0 bases of the junction unmatched. The CDR3 totals 11 residues. Germline V gives CDR1 MGHDK, CDR2 SYGVNS. CDR3: CAGTGNSPLHF. In nucleotides, the CDR3 is TGTGCCGGGACAGGGAATTCACCCCTCCACTTT.

The chain links TRBV7-2 to TRBJ2-7; D possibly corresponds to TRBD1 (6 bases). This CDR3 has 14 residues. CDR1 is SGHTA and CDR2 is FQGNSA in the germline V gene. V was cut by 4 bases and J by 0 bases, with 10 bases left in between. CDR3 amino acids: CASSYTGPSYEQYF. CDR3 bases: TGTGCCAGCAGCTACACAGGGCCCTCCTACGAGCAGTACTTC.

This clonotype was found once. Its ends do not fully match the called genes, so a read error is possible. This chain joins TRBV20-1 and TRBJ2-7, with D possibly being TRBD2 (7 bases). This CDR3 comprises 13 residues. Germline CDR1 is DFQATT and CDR2 is SNEGSKA (reference sequence). The CDR3 DNA is TGCAGTGCTAGAGTGGCGGGGGCCTACGAGCGGTACTTC. Protein: CSARVAGAYERYF.

The chain employs TRBV7-9 and TRBJ2-7, with D possibly TRBD2 on 13 matching bases. The V end was cut by 5 bases, the J end by 2 bases, with 25 bases between. The CDR3 is 18 amino acids. CDR1 and CDR2 from the germline V gene are SEHNR and FQNEAQ (reference sequence). The CDR3 sequence: CASSPGTSGTGGTYEQYF. The CDR3, as DNA: TGTGCCAGCAGCCCCGGGACTAGCGGGACAGGGGGCACCTACGAGCAGTACTTC.

In this sample, this clonotype turned up many times. The gene calls are TRBV10-3 and TRBJ1-4; D not resolved. From germline, CDR1 is ENHRY and CDR2 SYGVKD. Between the trimmed V and J ends, which lost 0 bases and 0 bases, there was a span of 8 bases. The CDR3 is 16 amino acids. CDR3 DNA: TGTGCCATCAGTGAGTCGGAGGCGTCAACTAATGAAAAACTGTTTTTT. Its protein is CAISESEASTNEKLFF.

The sample holds many counts of this clonotype. This rearrangement joins TRBV19 to TRBJ2-7; tentatively, D is TRBD1 or TRBD2 (5 bases each). Trimming took 4 bases from V and 2 from J, leaving 9 bases between them. CDR1 LNHDA and CDR2 SQIVND come from the germline V gene (reference sequence). The CDR3 is 13 residues long. The CDR3 DNA follows: TGTGCCAGTAGTAGGGACGCCACCTACGAGCAGTACTTC. This codes for CASSRDATYEQYF.

This clonotype has only one observation. An end of the junction does not agree with germline; a read error may underlie this. This chain uses TRBV29-1 with TRBJ2-7; 7 bases line up with TRBD1. In germline, CDR1 is SQVTM, CDR2 ANQGSEA. The CDR3 contains 11 residues. The CDR3 spells CSVGQGYAQYF. The CDR3 region has the DNA TGCAGCGTTGGACAGGGCTACGCGCAGTACTTC.